This TCR beta chain was found in a study of cytomegalovirus exposure and HLA in healthy donors. Across the study: Prior work identified 95 million to 120 million unique TCR beta sequences in roughly 190 million T cells.

Germline assignment: CDR1 MDHEN and CDR2 SYDVKM. After removal of 3 bases from V and 6 bases from J, the junction contained 6 bases not matched to a gene. The CDR3 has 16 amino acids. Overall study findings and caveats: Reports showed the classifier diagnosing cytomegalovirus status with high specificity and sensitivity. In a later analysis, a missense DCLRE1C variant was linked to TCR beta V- and J-gene trimming. There were several of the most significant clusters that appeared linked to common viral pathogens in a later analysis.

A word on this clone: Its antigen is currently unknown.

Researchers ran the PCR with 60 Vbeta and 13 Jbeta primers. Data came from immunoSEQ multiplex PCR; TCRdb stores just in-frame clones and leaves some out. This table has roughly 180,000 clones, 65% to 85% appearing once. The sequenced material came from PBMCs. The TCR sequence derives from a woman in her twenties or thirties in good health and CMV-seropositive. The V and J genes are TRBV28 and TRBJ1-4; 11 bases align to TRBD1. CDR3 protein: CASSLPGTGGDEKLFF. DNA for the CDR3: TGTGCCAGCAGTTTGCCTGGGACAGGGGGAGATGAAAAACTGTTTTTT.